This T cell receptor beta chain emerged from a study of control samples from healthy donors and cancer patients. Assay used: immunoSEQ multiplex PCR; TCRdb lists only in-frame clones, some missing. This sample has about 140,000 clones; approximately 86% occur once, and the top ten carry roughly 9%. This clone was recorded only once. The source material was blood. This receptor was taken from a woman aged 25 to 39 in good health.

CDR3 DNA sequence: TGTGCCAGCAGTGAAGCCCCAGGTTGGAATTCACCCCTCCACTTT. This codes for CASSEAPGWNSPLHF. This chain links TRBV6-1 with TRBJ1-6; no reliable D call. V was pared by 0 bases and J by 7 bases, with 10 bases between. There are 15 residues in the CDR3. Germline CDR1 and CDR2: MNHNS and SASEGT.